The 27 T cell receptor beta chains given below trace back to one sample, sequenced in a study of T cell responses to AZD1222 COVID-19 vaccine. Generated by immunoSEQ multiplex PCR, the TCRdb table keeps only in-frame clones and is missing some. The table shows 120,000 or so clones, with around 89% occurring only once. The sample was peripheral blood, taken 28 days after the second AZD1222 dose. These receptors were collected from an adult who received the AZD1222 COVID-19 vaccine.

Points on this clone: Other DNA sequences in this sample translate to the same CDR3. This chain uses TRBV27 with TRBJ1-5; D remains unclear. The CDR3 is 13 residues long. Germline lookup yields CDR1 MNHEY and CDR2 SMNVEV (reference sequence). V lost 2 bases and J lost 0, with 2 bases in between. The CDR3 region has the DNA TGTGCCAGCAGTTTAGGTAGCAATCAGCCCCAGCATTTT. This sequence encodes CASSLGSNQPQHF.

The rearrangement joins TRBV3-1 (or the pseudogene TRBV3-2) to TRBJ1-6; weak D call: TRBD1 (6 bases). CDR3 length equals 14 residues. Germline V gene lookup returns CDR1 LGHDT and CDR2 YNNKEL (reference sequence). With 3 bases removed from V and 7 bases from J, the gap between germline ends came to 10 bases. The CDR3 loop is CASSQGQRNSPLHF. DNA for the CDR3: TGTGCCAGCAGCCAGGGACAAAGAAATTCACCCCTCCACTTT.

This CDR3 is CASSQGFSGGALLVEQYF. The CDR3 nucleotides read TGCGCCAGCAGCCAAGGGTTTAGCGGGGGGGCGTTGCTGGTCGAGCAGTACTTC. The chain combines TRBV4-1 with TRBJ2-7; 11 bases are shared with TRBD2. The J segment lost 6 bases and the V segment lost 1 base, leaving 14 bases of the junction unmatched. Germline assignment: CDR1 MGHRA and CDR2 YSYEKL. The length of the CDR3 is 18 residues.

V and J are TRBV11-2 and TRBJ2-5; perhaps TRBD1 as D (6 bases). In germline, CDR1 is SGHAT, CDR2 FQNNGV. V dropped 3 bases and J dropped 4 bases, with 12 bases sitting between them. The CDR3 runs 14 residues. The CDR3 loop is CASSFSTGRETQYF. Written as DNA, the CDR3 is TGTGCCAGCAGCTTTAGCACAGGGAGAGAGACCCAGTACTTC.

The chain is built from TRBV7-3 and TRBJ2-1; 11 bases align to TRBD2. The CDR3 consists of 15 residues. Germline assignment: CDR1 SGHTA and CDR2 FQGTGA. V shed 3 bases, J shed 2 bases, and the junction held 0 bases outside the gene matches. Written as DNA, the CDR3 is TGTGCCAGCAGCTTTAGCGGGGGGGCCTACAATGAGCAGTTCTTC. Translated, it gives CASSFSGGAYNEQFF.

The rearrangement uses TRBV6-4 and TRBJ1-5; 7 nucleotides match TRBD1. This CDR3 region has 15 residues. Germline trimming cut 5 bases from V and 2 bases from J; bases unmatched to any gene: 6. CDR1 and CDR2 from the germline V gene are MRHNA and SNTAGT. The CDR3 bases are TGTGCCAGCAGTCCTACAGGGGAGGGCAATCAGCCCCAGCATTTT. This sequence encodes CASSPTGEGNQPQHF.

The rearrangement joins TRBV24-1 to TRBJ2-1; the match to TRBD2 covers 9 bases. Germline V CDR1 and CDR2: KGHDR, SFDVKD. The CDR3 is 18 residues long. The V and J ends lost 0 bases and 6 bases, in that order; junction bases with no gene match: 11. CDR3 coding DNA: TGTGCCACCAGTGATTTGCACCCAAGCGGGAGGTCGGTCAATGAGCAGTTCTTC. Its protein product is CATSDLHPSGRSVNEQFF.

The sample holds one count of this clone. The chain is built from TRBV9 and TRBJ1-2; D possibly corresponds to TRBD1 (6 bases). Trimming stripped 0 bases from V and 2 bases from J, with 14 bases between. The CDR3 extends over 16 amino acids. CDR1 is SGDLS, CDR2 YYNGEE, per germline. The CDR3 protein is CASSVESVTGNYGYTF. The CDR3, as DNA: TGTGCCAGCAGCGTAGAATCGGTAACAGGGAACTATGGCTACACCTTC. Together with reference TRBV9 and TRBJ1-2, the CDR3 gives the full variable domain: DSGVTQTPKHLITATGQRVTLRCSPRSGDLSVYWYQQSLDQGLQFLIQYYNGEERAKGNILERFSAQQFPDLHSELNLSSLELGDSALYFCASSVESVTGNYGYTFGSGTRLTVV.

V is TRBV28 and J is TRBJ2-4; 9 bases are a match to TRBD2. V lost 5 bases, J lost 6 bases, and 14 bases stayed unmatched. CDR1 and CDR2 from the germline V gene are MDHEN and SYDVKM. The CDR3 extends over 17 amino acids. CDR3 residues: CASSQWLLAGPGNIQYF. The CDR3 DNA reads TGTGCCAGCAGTCAATGGCTGCTAGCGGGGCCCGGAAACATTCAGTACTTC.

The genes are TRBV28 and TRBJ2-3, with 8 bases identical to TRBD1. Germline CDR1 reads MDHEN; CDR2 reads SYDVKM. The CDR3 is 11 amino acids. V dropped 8 bases and J dropped 10; count of bases not matched to a gene: 5. This CDR3 is CASGRGQAQYF. The CDR3 nucleotides are TGTGCCAGCGGCAGGGGGCAAGCGCAGTATTTT. Filled out from reference TRBV28 and TRBJ2-3, the complete variable domain reads DVKVTQSSRYLVKRTGEKVFLECVQDMDHENMFWYRQDPGLGLRLIYFSYDVKMKEKGDIPEGYSVSREKKERFSLILESASTNQTSMYLCASGRGQAQYFGPGTRLTVL.

V is TRBV11-1 and J is TRBJ2-1; TRBD1 or TRBD2 may be the D gene (6 bases each). V shed 4 bases and J shed 9 bases, with 16 bases lying between them. The CDR3 consists of 14 residues. Germline assignment: CDR1 SGHAT and CDR2 FQDESV (reference sequence). CDR3 sequence (DNA): TGTGCCAGCAGCTCGATAGCGTGGGGGGCTGAGCAGTTCTTC. Its translation: CASSSIAWGAEQFF.

The rearrangement links TRBV6-5 to TRBJ2-3, with TRBD1 identical over 9 bases. CDR3 length: 15 amino acids. Germline values: CDR1 MNHEY, CDR2 SVGAGI. V shed 7 bases, J shed 3 bases, and the junction held 8 bases outside the gene matches. The CDR3 DNA follows: TGTGCCAGCAATAAACCGGGACAGGGTACAGATACGCAGTATTTT. This translates into CASNKPGQGTDTQYF.

The chain has TRBV7-9 and TRBJ2-7, with 11 bases aligning to TRBD1. V trimming: 2 bases; J trimming: 6 bases; junction bases outside the gene matches: 9. Germline lookup yields CDR1 SEHNR and CDR2 FQNEAQ (reference sequence). The length of the CDR3 is 16 residues. In DNA form, the CDR3 reads TGTGCCAGCAGCTTATATTCGAGGGACAGGGGGAGCGAGCAGTACTTC. Amino acid sequence: CASSLYSRDRGSEQYF. Filled out from reference TRBV7-9 and TRBJ2-7, the complete variable domain reads DTGVSQNPRHKITKRGQNVTFRCDPISEHNRLYWYRQTLGQGPEFLTYFQNEAQLEKSRLLSDRFSAERPKGSFSTLEIQRTEQGDSAMYLCASSLYSRDRGSEQYFGPGTRLTVT.

The V call is TRBV25-1, the J call TRBJ1-3; D is perhaps TRBD1 (5 bases). Germline V CDR1 and CDR2: MGHDK, SYGVNS. CDR3 size: 16 residues. The V end was cut by 2 bases, the J end by 0 bases, with 11 bases between. This CDR3 reads CASSEPGPRSGNTIYF. CDR3 nucleotide sequence: TGTGCCAGCAGTGAACCGGGACCGCGCTCTGGAAACACCATATATTTT.

V gene TRBV2 combines with J gene TRBJ2-3; 9 bases line up with TRBD1. CDR1 and CDR2 (germline): SNHLY, FYNNEI. With V trimmed by 9 bases and J by 1 base, 5 bases remained unmatched. This CDR3 has 14 amino acids. The CDR3 protein is CASNRDRGTDTQYF. The CDR3 DNA sequence: TGTGCCAGTAACCGGGACAGGGGCACAGATACGCAGTATTTT.

The chain uses TRBV28 and TRBJ1-6; perhaps TRBD1 as D (5 bases). Germline V CDR1 and CDR2: MDHEN, SYDVKM. This CDR3 has 14 residues. The ends were cut back, 2 bases at V and 7 bases at J, with 9 bases in the middle. Here the CDR3 DNA reads TGTGCCAGCAGTTTACGGACACCCAATTCACCCCTCCACTTT. Translating gives CASSLRTPNSPLHF.

The J gene is TRBJ2-7, the V gene TRBV5-1; 8 positions match TRBD2. The germline gives CDR1 SGHRS, CDR2 YFSETQ. V was pared by 4 bases and J by 6 bases, with 6 bases of the junction left unmatched. This CDR3 is built from 13 residues. CDR3 bases: TGCGCCAGCAGCCCGAGGACTAGCAGCGAGCAGTACTTC. Translation gives CASSPRTSSEQYF.

The chain carries TRBV29-1 and TRBJ1-1; no definite D call. Looked up from germline, CDR1 is SQVTM and CDR2 is ANQGSEA. The length of the CDR3 is 11 residues. Trimming stripped 4 bases from V and 8 bases from J, with 11 bases between. The CDR3 loop reads CSVGELGEAFF. The CDR3, as DNA: TGCAGCGTTGGCGAACTGGGGGAAGCTTTCTTT.

This chain uses TRBV30 with TRBJ2-7; unclear D gene. Germline assignment: CDR1 GTSNPN and CDR2 SVGIG (reference sequence). This CDR3 region has 11 residues. V was trimmed by 1 base and J by 6 bases, leaving 7 bases between them. CDR3 region: CAWSGTFEQYF. For the CDR3, the DNA is TGTGCCTGGAGTGGCACCTTCGAGCAGTACTTC.

The rearrangement joins TRBV19 to TRBJ1-5; D unresolved. CDR3 length equals 15 residues. V lost 3 bases to trimming and J lost 0 bases, with 9 bases between them. CDR1 is LNHDA, CDR2 SQIVND, per germline (reference sequence). The CDR3 nucleotides are TGTGCCAGTAGTATTTACGGAAATAGCAATCAGCCCCAGCATTTT. Its protein is CASSIYGNSNQPQHF.

This rearrangement joins TRBV9 to TRBJ2-3; D is undetermined. Germline loops: CDR1 SGDLS, CDR2 YYNGEE. The CDR3 consists of 12 residues. The V gene lost 3 bases and the J gene lost 3 bases, with 5 bases spanning the gap. The CDR3 nucleotides read TGTGCCAGCAGCGAAGGGACAGATACGCAGTATTTT. This sequence encodes CASSEGTDTQYF.

V gene TRBV19 combines with J gene TRBJ1-6; 9 nucleotides match TRBD1. Per germline, CDR1 LNHDA and CDR2 SQIVND (reference sequence). Trimming removed 7 bases from V and 7 bases from J; junction bases left unmatched: 5. The CDR3 is made up of 14 amino acids. The CDR3 DNA follows: TGTGCCAGTAAACCGGGACAGGGAAATTCACCCCTCCACTTT. This encodes CASKPGQGNSPLHF. Filled out from reference TRBV19 and TRBJ1-6, the complete variable domain reads DGGITQSPKYLFRKEGQNVTLSCEQNLNHDAMYWYRQDPGQGLRLIYYSQIVNDFQKGDIAEGYSVSREKKESFPLTVTSAQKNPTAFYLCASKPGQGNSPLHFGNGTRLTVT.

V and J are TRBV20-1 and TRBJ2-7; D may be TRBD2 (6 bases). The germline V gene has CDR1 DFQATT and CDR2 SNEGSKA (reference sequence). There are 15 residues in the CDR3. V lost 3 bases, J lost 0 bases, and 15 bases lay in between. The CDR3 bases are TGCAGTGCTAGTCCCCCCTGGGACTCCTCCTACGAGCAGTACTTC. Protein sequence: CSASPPWDSSYEQYF.

The rearrangement joins TRBV28 to TRBJ1-4, with no clear D. The germline CDR1 and CDR2 sequences are MDHEN and SYDVKM. The CDR3 length is 10 residues. V gave up 6 bases and J gave up 8 bases, with 4 bases separating them. The CDR3 nucleotides read TGTGCCAGCAGAAACGAAAAACTGTTTTTT. Amino acids: CASRNEKLFF.

A single count supports this clone. The V call is TRBV19, the J call TRBJ2-1, with a possible D match to TRBD2 (6 bases). The CDR3 covers 14 residues. The germline V gene has CDR1 LNHDA and CDR2 SQIVND (reference sequence). V was pared by 3 bases and J by 9 bases, with 15 bases between. CDR3 residues: CASSIRDSRGEQFF. The CDR3 coding sequence is TGTGCCAGTAGTATTCGGGACTCCCGGGGTGAGCAGTTCTTC.

V gene TRBV6-2 or TRBV6-3 combines with J gene TRBJ1-5, with D unresolved. The germline V gene has CDR1 MNHEY and CDR2 SVGEGT. Trimming cost V 0 bases and J 3 bases, with 3 bases left between them. The CDR3 is made up of 13 amino acids. In nucleotides, the CDR3 is TGTGCCAGCAGTTACTCGGACAATCAGCCCCAGCATTTT. It is translated as CASSYSDNQPQHF.

The chain couples TRBV10-3 to TRBJ2-7, with D possibly TRBD2 on 5 matching bases. The CDR3 extends over 12 amino acids. Deletions cut 0 bases from V and 7 bases from J, with 7 bases between. In germline, CDR1 is ENHRY, CDR2 SYGVKD. This CDR3 is CAISESGLEQYF. The CDR3 coding sequence is TGTGCCATCAGTGAGTCCGGACTTGAGCAGTACTTC.